This TCR beta chain was sequenced during a study of T cells in Graves' hyperthyroidism and ophthalmopathy. Across the study: At the time of initial diagnosis and before any treatment, peripheral blood was collected. Study conclusions and caveats: Expanded thyroid clonotypes (above 0.001) were mostly also found in blood.

The table lists this clonotype with many counts. The target antigen is unknown. Amplified TCR beta CDR3 regions came from RNA transcripts. The HTBI set primed first-round TCR CDR3 RT-PCR. MiXCR, applied by TCRdb to the multiplex PCR reads, yields one record per CDR3 protein. The sample has hundreds of thousands of distinct CDR3 sequences, 14% seen once. Looked up from germline, CDR1 is LGHDT and CDR2 is YNNKEL (reference sequence). Deletions cut 7 bases from V and 3 bases from J, with 12 bases between. There are 14 residues in the CDR3. Patients were excluded because of uncontrolled infection, other autoimmune disease, pregnancy or lactation. Diagnoses rested on clinical symptoms, serum thyroxine and TRAb, thyroid ultrasound and orbital computed tomography.

This chain uses TRBV3-1 with TRBJ2-2; the D is unclear. This receptor was obtained from a woman aged 18-29 years with Graves' hyperthyroidism. Specimen: blood. The CDR3 DNA sequence: TGTGCCAGCACCCGACTCTCGGACACCGGGGAGCTGTTTTTT. It yields the protein CASTRLSDTGELFF. The full variable domain, its missing parts supplied by reference TRBV3-1 and TRBJ2-2, is DTAVSQTPKYLVTQMGNDKSIKCEQNLGHDTMYWYKQDSKKFLKIMFSYNNKELIINETVPNRFSPKSPDKAHLNLHINSLELGDSAVYFCASTRLSDTGELFFGEGSRLTVL.